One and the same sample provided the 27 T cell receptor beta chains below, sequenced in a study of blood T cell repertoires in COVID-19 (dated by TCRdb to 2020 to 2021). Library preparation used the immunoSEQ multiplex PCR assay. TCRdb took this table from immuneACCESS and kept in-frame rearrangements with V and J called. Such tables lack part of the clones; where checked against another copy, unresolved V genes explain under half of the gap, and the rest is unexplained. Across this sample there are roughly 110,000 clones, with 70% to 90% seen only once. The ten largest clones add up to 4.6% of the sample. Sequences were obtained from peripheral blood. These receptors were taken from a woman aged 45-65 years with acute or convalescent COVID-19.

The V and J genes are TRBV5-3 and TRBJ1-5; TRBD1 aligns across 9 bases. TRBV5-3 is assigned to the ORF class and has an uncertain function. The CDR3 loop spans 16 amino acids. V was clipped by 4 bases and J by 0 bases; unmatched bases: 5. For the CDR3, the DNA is TGTGCCAGAAGCCCACGGACAGGGGTTAGCAATCAGCCCCAGCATTTT. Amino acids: CARSPRTGVSNQPQHF.

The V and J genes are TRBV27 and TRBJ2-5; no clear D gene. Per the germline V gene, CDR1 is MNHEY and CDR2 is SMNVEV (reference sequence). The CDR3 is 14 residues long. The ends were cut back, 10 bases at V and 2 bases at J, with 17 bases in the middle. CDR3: CATAAAGSQETQYF. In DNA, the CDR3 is TGTGCCACTGCTGCAGCAGGATCACAAGAGACCCAGTACTTC.

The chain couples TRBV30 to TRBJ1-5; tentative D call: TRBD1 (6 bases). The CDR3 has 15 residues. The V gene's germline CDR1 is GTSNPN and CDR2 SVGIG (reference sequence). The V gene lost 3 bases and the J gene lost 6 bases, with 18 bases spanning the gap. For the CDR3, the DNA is TGTGCCTGGAGGGCGCCAGGGGTGAGTGGTCAGCCCCAGCATTTT. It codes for CAWRAPGVSGQPQHF.

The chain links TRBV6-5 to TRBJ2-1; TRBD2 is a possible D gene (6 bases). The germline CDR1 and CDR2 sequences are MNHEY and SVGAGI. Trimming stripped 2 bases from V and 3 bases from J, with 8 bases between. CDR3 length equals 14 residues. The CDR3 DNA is TGTGCCAGCAGTTACGGGGGAGGCTACAATGAGCAGTTCTTC. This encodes CASSYGGGYNEQFF.

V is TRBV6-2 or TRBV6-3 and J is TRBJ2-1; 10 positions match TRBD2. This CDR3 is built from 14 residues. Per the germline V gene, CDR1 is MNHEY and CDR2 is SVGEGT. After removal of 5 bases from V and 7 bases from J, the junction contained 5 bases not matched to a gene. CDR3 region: CASSQGLALNEQFF. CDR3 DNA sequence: TGTGCCAGCAGTCAGGGACTAGCGTTAAATGAGCAGTTCTTC.

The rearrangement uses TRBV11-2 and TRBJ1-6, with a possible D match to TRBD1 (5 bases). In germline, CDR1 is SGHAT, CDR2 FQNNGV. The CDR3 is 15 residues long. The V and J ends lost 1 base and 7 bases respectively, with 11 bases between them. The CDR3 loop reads CASSLVVTANSPLHF. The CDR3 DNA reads TGTGCCAGCAGCTTAGTTGTGACAGCGAATTCACCCCTCCACTTT. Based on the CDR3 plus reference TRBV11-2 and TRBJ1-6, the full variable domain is EAGVAQSPRYKIIEKRQSVAFWCNPISGHATLYWYQQILGQGPKLLIQFQNNGVVDDSQLPKDRFSAERLKGVDSTLKIQPAKLEDSAVYLCASSLVVTANSPLHFGNGTRLTVT.

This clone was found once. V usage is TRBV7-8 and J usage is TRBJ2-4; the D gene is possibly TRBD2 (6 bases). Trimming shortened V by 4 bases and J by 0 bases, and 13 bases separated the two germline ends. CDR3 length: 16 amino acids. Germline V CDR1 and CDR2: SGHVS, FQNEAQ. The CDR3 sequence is CASSSKRALAKNIQYF. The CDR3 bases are TGTGCCAGCAGCTCCAAGCGGGCCCTAGCCAAAAACATTCAGTACTTC.

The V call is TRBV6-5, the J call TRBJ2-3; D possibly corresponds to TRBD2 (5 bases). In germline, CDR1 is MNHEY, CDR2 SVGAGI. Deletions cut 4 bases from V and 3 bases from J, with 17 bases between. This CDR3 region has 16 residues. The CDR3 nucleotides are TGTGCCAGCAGTTCCCCACAGTTCATAGCGACAGATACGCAGTATTTT. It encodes CASSSPQFIATDTQYF.

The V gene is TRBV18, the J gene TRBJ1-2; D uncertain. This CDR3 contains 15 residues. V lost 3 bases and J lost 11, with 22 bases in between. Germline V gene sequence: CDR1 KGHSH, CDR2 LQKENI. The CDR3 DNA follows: TGTGCCAGCTCACCCGAATATGTGCGAAGGAAGGAGTACACCTTC. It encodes CASSPEYVRRKEYTF.

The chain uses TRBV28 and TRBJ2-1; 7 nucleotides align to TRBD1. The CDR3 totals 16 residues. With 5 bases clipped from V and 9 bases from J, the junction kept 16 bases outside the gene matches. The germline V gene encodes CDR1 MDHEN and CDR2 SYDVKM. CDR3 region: CASSTLFGQASGEQFF. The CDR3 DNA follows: TGTGCCAGCAGTACCCTCTTCGGACAGGCCTCGGGTGAGCAGTTCTTC.

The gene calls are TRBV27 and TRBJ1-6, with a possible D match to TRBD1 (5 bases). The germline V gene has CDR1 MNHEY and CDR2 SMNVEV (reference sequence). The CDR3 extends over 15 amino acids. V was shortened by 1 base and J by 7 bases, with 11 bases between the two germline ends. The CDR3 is CASSLLSGGNSPLHF. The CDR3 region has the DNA TGTGCCAGCAGTTTATTGTCGGGGGGGAATTCACCCCTCCACTTT.

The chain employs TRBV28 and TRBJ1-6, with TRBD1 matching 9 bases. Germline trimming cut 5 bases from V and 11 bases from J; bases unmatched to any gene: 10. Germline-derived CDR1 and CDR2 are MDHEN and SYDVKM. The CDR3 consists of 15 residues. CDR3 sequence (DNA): TGTGCCAGCAGTCCCCGGGACAGGGATGACCCACCCCTCCACTTT. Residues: CASSPRDRDDPPLHF.

The CDR3 nucleotides are TGTGCCAGCAGCGTAAAAAGCGGGGGGGCCGTAACAGATACGCAGTATTTT. Translating it yields CASSVKSGGAVTDTQYF. This chain links TRBV9 with TRBJ2-3; 10 bases line up with TRBD2. The CDR3 sequence is 17 residues long. Trimming at V came to 1 base and at J to 3 bases, leaving 8 bases not matched to a gene. The germline gives CDR1 SGDLS, CDR2 YYNGEE.

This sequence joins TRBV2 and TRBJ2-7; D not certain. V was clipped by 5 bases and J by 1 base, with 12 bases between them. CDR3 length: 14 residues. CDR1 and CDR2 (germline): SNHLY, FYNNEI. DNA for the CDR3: TGTGCCAGCAGTACGAACAGCTATTCCTACGAGCAGTACTTC. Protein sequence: CASSTNSYSYEQYF.

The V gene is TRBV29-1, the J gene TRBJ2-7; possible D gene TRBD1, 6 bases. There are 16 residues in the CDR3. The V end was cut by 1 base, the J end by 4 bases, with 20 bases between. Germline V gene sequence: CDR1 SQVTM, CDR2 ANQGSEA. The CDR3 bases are TGCAGCGTTGAAGCACCTGGGACAATCGGATCTTACGAGCAGTACTTC. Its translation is CSVEAPGTIGSYEQYF.

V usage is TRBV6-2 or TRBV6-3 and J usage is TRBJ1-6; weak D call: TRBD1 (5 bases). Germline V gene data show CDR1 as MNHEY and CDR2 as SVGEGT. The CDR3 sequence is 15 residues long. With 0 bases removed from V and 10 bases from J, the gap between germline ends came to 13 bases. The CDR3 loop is CASSYSGGSGSPLHF. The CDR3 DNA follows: TGTGCCAGCAGTTACTCGGGGGGAAGCGGCTCACCCCTCCACTTT.

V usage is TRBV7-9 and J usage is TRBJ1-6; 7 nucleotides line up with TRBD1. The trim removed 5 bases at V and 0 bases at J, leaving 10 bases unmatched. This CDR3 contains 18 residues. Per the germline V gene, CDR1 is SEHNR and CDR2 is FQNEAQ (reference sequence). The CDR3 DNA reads TGTGCCAGCAGCGCGCTGAGGGCAGGGGGCTCCTATAATTCACCCCTCCACTTT. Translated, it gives CASSALRAGGSYNSPLHF.

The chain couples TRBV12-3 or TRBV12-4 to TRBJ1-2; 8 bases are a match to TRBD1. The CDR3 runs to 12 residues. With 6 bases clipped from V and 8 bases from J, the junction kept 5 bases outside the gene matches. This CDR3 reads CASSRTGYGYTF. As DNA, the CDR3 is TGTGCCAGCAGCCGGACAGGGTACGGCTACACCTTC.

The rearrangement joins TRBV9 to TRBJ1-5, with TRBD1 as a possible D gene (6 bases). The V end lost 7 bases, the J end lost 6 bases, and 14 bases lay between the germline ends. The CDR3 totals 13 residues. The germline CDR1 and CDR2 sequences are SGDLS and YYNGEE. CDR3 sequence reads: CASGSGVGQPQHF. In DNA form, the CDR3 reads TGTGCCAGCGGTTCAGGGGTGGGTCAGCCCCAGCATTTT. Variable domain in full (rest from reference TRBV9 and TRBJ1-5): DSGVTQTPKHLITATGQRVTLRCSPRSGDLSVYWYQQSLDQGLQFLIQYYNGEERAKGNILERFSAQQFPDLHSELNLSSLELGDSALYFCASGSGVGQPQHFGDGTRLSIL.

The CDR3 protein is CSARLNEQFF. The CDR3 bases are TGCAGTGCCAGACTCAATGAGCAGTTCTTC. The chain couples TRBV20-1 to TRBJ2-1; no definite D call. The CDR3 length is 10 residues. Trimming pared 6 bases from V and 6 bases from J, leaving 6 bases between. Germline CDR1 DFQATT, CDR2 SNEGSKA (reference sequence).

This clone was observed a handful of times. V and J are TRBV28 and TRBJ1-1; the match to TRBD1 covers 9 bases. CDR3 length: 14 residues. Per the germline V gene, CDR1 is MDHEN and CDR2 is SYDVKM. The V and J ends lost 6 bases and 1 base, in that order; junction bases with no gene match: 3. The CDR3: CASRGGQGNTEAFF. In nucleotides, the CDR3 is TGTGCCAGCAGGGGGGGACAGGGGAACACTGAAGCTTTCTTT. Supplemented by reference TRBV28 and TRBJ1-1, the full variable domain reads DVKVTQSSRYLVKRTGEKVFLECVQDMDHENMFWYRQDPGLGLRLIYFSYDVKMKEKGDIPEGYSVSREKKERFSLILESASTNQTSMYLCASRGGQGNTEAFFGQGTRLTVV.

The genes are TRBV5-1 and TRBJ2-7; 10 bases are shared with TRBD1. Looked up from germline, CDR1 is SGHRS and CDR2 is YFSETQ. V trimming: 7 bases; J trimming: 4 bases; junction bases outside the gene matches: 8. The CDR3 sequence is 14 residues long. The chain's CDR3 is CASAPGTGVYEQYF. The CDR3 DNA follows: TGCGCCAGCGCCCCGGGGACAGGGGTGTACGAGCAGTACTTC.

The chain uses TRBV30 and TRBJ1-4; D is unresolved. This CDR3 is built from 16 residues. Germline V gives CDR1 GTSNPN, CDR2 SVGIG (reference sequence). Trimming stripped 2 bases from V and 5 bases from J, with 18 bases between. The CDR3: CAWSPSRSRLNEKLFF. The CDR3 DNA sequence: TGTGCCTGGAGTCCCTCTAGGAGCCGCTTAAATGAAAAACTGTTTTTT.

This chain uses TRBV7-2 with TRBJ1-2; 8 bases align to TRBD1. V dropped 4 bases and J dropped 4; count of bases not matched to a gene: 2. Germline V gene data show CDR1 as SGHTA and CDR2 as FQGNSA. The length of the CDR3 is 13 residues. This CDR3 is CASSWDRSYGYTF. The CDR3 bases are TGTGCCAGCAGCTGGGACAGGTCCTATGGCTACACCTTC. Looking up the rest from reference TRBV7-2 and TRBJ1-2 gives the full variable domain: GAGVSQSPSNKVTEKGKDVELRCDPISGHTALYWYRQSLGQGLEFLIYFQGNSAPDKSGLPSDRFSAERTGGSVSTLTIQRTQQEDSAVYLCASSWDRSYGYTFGSGTRLTVV.

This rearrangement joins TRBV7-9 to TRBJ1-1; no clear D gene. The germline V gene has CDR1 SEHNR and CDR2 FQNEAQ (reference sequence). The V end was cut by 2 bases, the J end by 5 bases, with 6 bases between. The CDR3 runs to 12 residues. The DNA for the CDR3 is TGTGCCAGCAGCTTACGGGATACTGAAGCTTTCTTT. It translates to CASSLRDTEAFF.

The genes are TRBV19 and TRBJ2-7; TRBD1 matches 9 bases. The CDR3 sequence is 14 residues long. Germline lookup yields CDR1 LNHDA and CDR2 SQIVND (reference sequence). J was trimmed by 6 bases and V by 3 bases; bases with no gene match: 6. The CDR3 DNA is TGTGCCAGTAGTATGGGACAGGGAATTGGCGAGCAGTACTTC. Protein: CASSMGQGIGEQYF.

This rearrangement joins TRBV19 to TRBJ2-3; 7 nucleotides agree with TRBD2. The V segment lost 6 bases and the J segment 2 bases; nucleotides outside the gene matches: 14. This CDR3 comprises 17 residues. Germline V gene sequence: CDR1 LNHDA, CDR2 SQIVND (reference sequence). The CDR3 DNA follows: TGTGCCAGTAGGATCTCTACGCTAGCGGCCAACACAGATACGCAGTATTTT. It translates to CASRISTLAANTDTQYF.